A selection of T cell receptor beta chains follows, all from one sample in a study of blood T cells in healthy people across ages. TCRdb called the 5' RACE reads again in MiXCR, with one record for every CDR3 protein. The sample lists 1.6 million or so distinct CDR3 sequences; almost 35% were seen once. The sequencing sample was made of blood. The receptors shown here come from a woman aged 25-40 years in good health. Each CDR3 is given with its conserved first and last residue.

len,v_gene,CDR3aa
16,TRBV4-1,CASSQAGTKSTDTQYF
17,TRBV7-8,CASGSTSGILAKNIQYF
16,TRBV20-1,CSARDYSAGPSYEQYF
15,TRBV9,CASSVAGGVYNEQFF
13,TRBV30,CAGLDTRTYEQYF
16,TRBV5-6,CASSLSGLAATDTQYF
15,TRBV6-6,CASSSYRDLNQPQHF
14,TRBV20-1,CSAREGTANEKLFF
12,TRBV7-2,CASSPPNNEQFF
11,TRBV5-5,CASFSEGGYTF
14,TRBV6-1,CASRSIPTVYELYF
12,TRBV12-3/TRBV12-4,CASSFGMDTQYF
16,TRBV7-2,CASSHPPGDGYNEQFF
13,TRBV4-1,CASSQGLGSTQYF
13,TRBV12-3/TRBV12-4,CASLSTGVYGYTF
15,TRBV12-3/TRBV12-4,CASSLAEYSNQPQHF
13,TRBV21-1,CACGGSDTDTQYF
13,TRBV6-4,CASSYFPGWEQYF
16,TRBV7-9,CASSPASGPNTDTQYF
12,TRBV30,CAWSTVGETQYF
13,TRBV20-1,CSASLPKGYGYTF
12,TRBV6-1,CASSEAGQDRFF
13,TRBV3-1,CASRDSPQETQYF